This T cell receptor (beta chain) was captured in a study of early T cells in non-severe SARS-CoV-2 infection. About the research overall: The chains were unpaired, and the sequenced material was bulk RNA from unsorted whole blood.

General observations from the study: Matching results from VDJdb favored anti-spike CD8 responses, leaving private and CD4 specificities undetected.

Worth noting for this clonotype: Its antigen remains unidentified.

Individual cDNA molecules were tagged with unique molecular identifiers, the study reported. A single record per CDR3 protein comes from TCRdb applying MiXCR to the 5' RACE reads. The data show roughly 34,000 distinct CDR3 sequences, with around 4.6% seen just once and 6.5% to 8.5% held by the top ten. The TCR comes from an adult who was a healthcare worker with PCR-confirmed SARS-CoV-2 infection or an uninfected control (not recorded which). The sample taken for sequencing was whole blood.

CDR3 DNA: TGTGCCACCAGCGCGTATAGCAATCAGCCCCAGCATTTT. It is translated as CATSAYSNQPQHF. The chain couples TRBV15 to TRBJ1-5; D call uncertain. Germline CDR1 LNHNV, CDR2 YYDKDF (reference sequence). There are 13 residues in the CDR3. Trimming removed 5 bases at V and 0 bases at J, with 5 bases between. The complete variable domain, with remaining parts taken from reference TRBV15 and TRBJ1-5, reads DAMVIQNPRYQVTQFGKPVTLSCSQTLNHNVMYWYQQKSSQAPKLLFHYYDKDFNNEADTPDNFQSRRPNTSFCFLDIRSPGLGDTAMYLCATSAYSNQPQHFGDGTRLSIL.